This T cell receptor (beta chain) appears in the sequencing data of a study of early stage breast cancer tumors. Study-level information: Each sample averaged around 9.4-fold read coverage. General study findings and limits: Most shared enriched TCRB sequences were commonly generated ones. Compared with adjacent normal breast tissue, tumors showed roughly 2.4-fold greater T cell density and higher clonality.

This clone was found a few times. The antigen is undetermined. Method: immunoSEQ multiplex PCR; TCRdb's copy keeps in-frame clones and lacks some. The sample has around 30,000 clones, approximately 72% seen once. Sequenced input: blood. The sequence was obtained from a person aged 50 to 59 with breast cancer.

CDR3: CAWSQGLNGYTF. The CDR3 DNA sequence: TGTGCCTGGAGTCAAGGATTGAATGGCTACACCTTC. The chain recombines TRBV30 with TRBJ1-2; D is unresolved. V gave up 2 bases and J gave up 6 bases, with 10 bases separating them. Germline loops: CDR1 GTSNPN, CDR2 SVGIG (reference sequence). The CDR3 has 12 amino acids.